Detailed here is one T cell receptor beta chain. As yet, its antigen is unknown. A single base separates this from a much larger clone, so it may be a read error. A second about 6 to 11 cycle PCR used barcoded and J-beta primers. TCRdb ran MiXCR on the 5' RACE reads and lists one entry per CDR3 protein. The data show 650,000 to 1,000,000 distinct CDR3 sequences, 35% to 40% seen once. This sample is part of a study of blood T cells in healthy people across ages. Whole-study results and caveats: Compared with aged donors, long-lived donors showed fewer expanded clones, suggesting selection.

The receptor was derived from a man younger than 35 in good health. Material for sequencing was blood.

The CDR3 is CASSLESSEQYF. The CDR3 DNA sequence: TGTGCCAGCAGCTTAGAGAGTAGTGAGCAGTACTTC. The chain uses TRBV7-9 and TRBJ2-5, with D hard to call. The germline V gene has CDR1 SEHNR and CDR2 FQNEAQ (reference sequence). V lost 1 base to trimming and J lost 11 bases, with 11 bases between them. The CDR3 sequence is 12 residues long. Together with reference TRBV7-9 and TRBJ2-5, the CDR3 gives the full variable domain: DTGVSQNPRHKITKRGQNVTFRCDPISEHNRLYWYRQTLGQGPEFLTYFQNEAQLEKSRLLSDRFSAERPKGSFSTLEIQRTEQGDSAMYLCASSLESSEQYFGPGTRLLVL.